The 32 T cell receptor beta chains in this list originate from one sample, sequenced in a study of diagnostic markers for celiac disease. TCRdb re-called the reads and gives one entry per CDR3 protein, without DNA. Its table records 1,200 or so distinct CDR3 sequences. The sample consisted of either unsorted cells or a sorted T cell fraction (not recorded which). The receptor set was obtained from a human donor. This table probably holds off-target reads from a library built for another chain.

This clonotype ranks as medium-sized in terms of frequency. The V and J genes are TRBV5-1 and TRBJ1-1; the TCRdb call, TRBD1, lacks DNA for checking. This CDR3 region has 15 residues. The germline CDR1 and CDR2 sequences are SGHRS and YFSETQ. CDR3 residues: CASSLRQGLNTEAFF.

V gene TRBV2 combines with J gene TRBJ2-3; the D gene TCRdb calls, TRBD2, cannot be checked with no DNA. Per the germline V gene, CDR1 is SNHLY and CDR2 is FYNNEI. The CDR3 has 16 amino acids. CDR3 amino acids: CASSEAGGTWADTQYF.

This chain uses TRBV30 with TRBJ2-7; TCRdb's D call, TRBD2, is unchecked because there is no DNA. CDR1 is GTSNPN, CDR2 SVGIG, per germline (reference sequence). The CDR3 runs 12 residues. The CDR3 here is CAWSGDYYEQYF.

Considering frequency, this clonotype is medium-sized (0.01 to 0.1%). This chain connects TRBV6-6 to TRBJ2-3. The germline CDR1 and CDR2 sequences are MNHNY and SVGAGI (reference sequence). The CDR3 has 15 residues. The CDR3 sequence: CASSPRIESTDTQYF.

The rearrangement joins TRBV20-1 to TRBJ1-5; TCRdb gives TRBD1 as the D gene, but with no DNA this cannot be confirmed. The CDR3 extends over 12 amino acids. Germline V lookup: CDR1 DFQATT, CDR2 SNEGSKA (reference sequence). CDR3: CSATSPGKPQHF.

The chain couples TRBV5-4 to TRBJ2-3; the TRBD2 assignment by TCRdb is unverifiable without DNA. Germline V gene data show CDR1 as SGHNT and CDR2 as YYREEE (reference sequence). The CDR3 spans 19 residues. The CDR3 sequence is CASSLGLAGGPLSTDTQYF.

This chain joins TRBV28 and TRBJ1-5; checking the TCRdb D call of TRBD1 is not possible without DNA. Germline CDR1 MDHEN, CDR2 SYDVKM. The CDR3 length is 14 residues. The CDR3 here is CASSLDRGRLPQHF.

This clonotype is deemed medium-sized by its frequency. The chain links TRBV5-1 to TRBJ1-2. There are 12 residues in the CDR3. The germline V gene has CDR1 SGHRS and CDR2 YFSETQ. The CDR3 loop reads CASSLDRDRYTF.

The rearrangement joins TRBV28 to TRBJ2-3; the D gene TCRdb calls, TRBD1, cannot be checked with no DNA. The CDR3 is 16 amino acids. CDR1 and CDR2 (germline): MDHEN, SYDVKM. Here the CDR3 reads CASKKHPPHGTDTQYF. Full variable domain (outside the CDR3, taken from reference TRBV28 and TRBJ2-3): DVKVTQSSRYLVKRTGEKVFLECVQDMDHENMFWYRQDPGLGLRLIYFSYDVKMKEKGDIPEGYSVSREKKERFSLILESASTNQTSMYLCASKKHPPHGTDTQYFGPGTRLTVL.

V is TRBV12-3 or TRBV12-4 and J is TRBJ1-1; the D call of TRBD1 rests on TCRdb alone, since no DNA is present to check it. CDR3 length equals 12 residues. CDR3 protein: CASSKGTSRAFF.

This clonotype is labeled medium-sized (0.01 to 0.1%) based on frequency. V and J are TRBV10-3 and TRBJ1-1. Germline assignment: CDR1 ENHRY and CDR2 SYGVKD. This CDR3 has 16 amino acids. CDR3 amino acids: CAISESAGGRSTEAFF.

The chain links TRBV7-6 to TRBJ1-4; the TRBD1 assignment by TCRdb is unverifiable without DNA. The CDR3 sequence is 16 residues long. Germline CDR1 is SGHVS and CDR2 is FNYEAQ. CDR3 in amino acids: CASSPRRGIASEKLFF.

Frequency places this clonotype as large. The chain carries TRBV5-1 and TRBJ1-2. This CDR3 contains 13 residues. Germline loops: CDR1 SGHRS, CDR2 YFSETQ. The CDR3 region is CASSLPGPYGYTF.

The chain employs TRBV5-1 and TRBJ2-3. The germline gives CDR1 SGHRS, CDR2 YFSETQ. The CDR3 consists of 14 residues. CDR3 residues: CASSLVQGTDTQYF.

This clonotype is classed as medium-sized by frequency. This rearrangement joins TRBV19 to TRBJ2-1; TCRdb designates TRBD1, a call that cannot be tested without DNA. This CDR3 has 15 amino acids. Germline V gene data show CDR1 as LNHDA and CDR2 as SQIVND (reference sequence). CDR3 residues: CASSIRGGTYNEQFF.

CDR3: CASSKTPNTEAFF. The chain carries TRBV19 and TRBJ1-1. Germline CDR1 reads LNHDA; CDR2 reads SQIVND (reference sequence). The CDR3 is made up of 13 amino acids. Drawing the rest from reference TRBV19 and TRBJ1-1, the complete variable domain is DGGITQSPKYLFRKEGQNVTLSCEQNLNHDAMYWYRQDPGQGLRLIYYSQIVNDFQKGDIAEGYSVSREKKESFPLTVTSAQKNPTAFYLCASSKTPNTEAFFGQGTRLTVV.

The V gene is TRBV29-1, the J gene TRBJ1-1; TCRdb returns TRBD1, unconfirmable since there is no DNA. The CDR3 totals 16 residues. The germline gives CDR1 SQVTM, CDR2 ANQGSEA. CDR3 in amino acids: CSVGVGSKGLNTEAFF.

Measured by frequency, this clonotype is large. The chain employs TRBV12-3 or TRBV12-4 and TRBJ1-1. This CDR3 spans 13 amino acids. CDR3 sequence: CASSLWGNTEAFF.

The V gene is TRBV7-2, the J gene TRBJ2-1. The CDR3 has 15 residues. The germline gives CDR1 SGHTA, CDR2 FQGNSA. The CDR3 sequence is CASSFLASSHNEQFF.

This clonotype is labeled large (0.1 to 1%) based on frequency. The CDR3 loop reads CASSQGWGVEGYTF. The chain joins TRBV4-3 to TRBJ1-2. The CDR3 sequence is 14 residues long. CDR1 and CDR2 from the germline V gene are LGHNA and YSLEER.

The CDR3 spells CSARDSRDFYNEQFF. V usage is TRBV20-1 and J usage is TRBJ2-1; TCRdb's D gene call, TRBD2, goes unchecked for lack of DNA. The CDR3 contains 15 residues. Looked up from germline, CDR1 is DFQATT and CDR2 is SNEGSKA (reference sequence).

V gene TRBV11-3 combines with J gene TRBJ2-3. There are 13 residues in the CDR3. Germline loops: CDR1 SGHNT, CDR2 YENEEA. The CDR3 loop reads CASSLPDRDTQYF.

V gene TRBV24-1 combines with J gene TRBJ2-1; TCRdb's D call of TRBD1 is untestable without DNA. The CDR3 has 14 amino acids. The V gene's germline CDR1 is KGHDR and CDR2 SFDVKD. The CDR3 sequence: CATSEGLRYNEQFF.

The chain is built from TRBV27 and TRBJ2-1; the TRBD2 assignment by TCRdb is unverifiable without DNA. The germline V gene has CDR1 MNHEY and CDR2 SMNVEV (reference sequence). The CDR3 is made up of 15 amino acids. The CDR3 region is CASSPTGGSNPEQFF.

CDR3 residues: CASSQGNTGELFF. J is TRBJ2-2 and V is TRBV12-3 or TRBV12-4; TCRdb designates TRBD1, a call that cannot be tested without DNA. The CDR3 loop spans 13 amino acids.

This clonotype ranks as medium-sized in terms of frequency. This chain uses TRBV7-6 with TRBJ2-2; TCRdb gives TRBD1 as the D gene, but with no DNA this cannot be confirmed. The CDR3 is 15 amino acids. Germline V gene data show CDR1 as SGHVS and CDR2 as FNYEAQ. CDR3: CASSFSGTNTGELFF.

This clonotype counts as medium-sized by frequency. The chain employs TRBV29-1 and TRBJ2-1; TCRdb reports TRBD1, a call that lacks DNA to check it against. The CDR3 loop spans 13 amino acids. Germline CDR1 SQVTM, CDR2 ANQGSEA. This CDR3 reads CSVEAGTLNEQFF.

CDR3: CSVGQVVTYEQYF. V gene TRBV20-1 combines with J gene TRBJ2-7; the D call of TRBD1 rests on TCRdb alone, since no DNA is present to check it. This CDR3 is built from 13 residues. Looked up from germline, CDR1 is DFQATT and CDR2 is SNEGSKA (reference sequence).

This clonotype is deemed medium-sized by its frequency. This chain uses TRBV18 with TRBJ2-2; TCRdb returns TRBD2, unconfirmable since there is no DNA. The V gene's germline CDR1 is KGHSH and CDR2 LQKENI. The CDR3 runs 14 residues. The CDR3 region is CASSPRRESGELFF.

CDR3 in amino acids: CASSLKESRLQETQYF. J is TRBJ2-5 and V is TRBV11-2. The germline gives CDR1 SGHAT, CDR2 FQNNGV. The CDR3 runs 16 residues.

The J gene is TRBJ2-7, the V gene TRBV20-1; the D call from TCRdb, TRBD1, cannot be confirmed without DNA. The germline gives CDR1 DFQATT, CDR2 SNEGSKA (reference sequence). This CDR3 region has 19 residues. CDR3 amino acids: CSAGYMGGSKGGSLYEQYF.

This chain uses TRBV12-3 or TRBV12-4 with TRBJ1-2; lacking DNA, the TRBD1 call made by TCRdb goes unchecked. This CDR3 contains 14 residues. The CDR3 loop reads CASSFAGQTYGYTF.